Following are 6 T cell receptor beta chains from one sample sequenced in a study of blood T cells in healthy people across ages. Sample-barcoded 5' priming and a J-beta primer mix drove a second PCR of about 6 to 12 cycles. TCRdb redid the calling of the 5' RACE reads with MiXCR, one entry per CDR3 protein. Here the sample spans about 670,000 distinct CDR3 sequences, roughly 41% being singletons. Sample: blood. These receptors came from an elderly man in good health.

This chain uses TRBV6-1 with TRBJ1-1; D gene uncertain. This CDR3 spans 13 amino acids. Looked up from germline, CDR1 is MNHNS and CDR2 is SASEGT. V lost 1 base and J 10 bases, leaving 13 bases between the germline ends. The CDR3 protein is CASSEERFYPAFF. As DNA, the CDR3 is TGTGCCAGCAGTGAAGAAAGGTTTTATCCAGCTTTCTTT.

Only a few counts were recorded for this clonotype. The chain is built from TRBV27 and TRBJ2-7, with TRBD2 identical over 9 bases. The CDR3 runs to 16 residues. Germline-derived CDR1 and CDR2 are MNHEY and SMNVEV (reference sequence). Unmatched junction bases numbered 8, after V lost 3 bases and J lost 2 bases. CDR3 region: CASSFLAGVMPYEQYF. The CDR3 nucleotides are TGTGCCAGCAGTTTCTTAGCGGGAGTTATGCCCTACGAGCAGTACTTC.

CDR3 DNA: TGTGCCAGCAGTTACTCTGAAGGAGAACGTTTTAATGAGCAGTTCTTC. Translating it yields CASSYSEGERFNEQFF. This chain joins TRBV6-5 and TRBJ2-1; D unclear. The V end lost 0 bases, the J end lost 7 bases, and 16 bases lay between the germline ends. The CDR3 totals 16 residues. In germline, CDR1 is MNHEY, CDR2 SVGAGI.

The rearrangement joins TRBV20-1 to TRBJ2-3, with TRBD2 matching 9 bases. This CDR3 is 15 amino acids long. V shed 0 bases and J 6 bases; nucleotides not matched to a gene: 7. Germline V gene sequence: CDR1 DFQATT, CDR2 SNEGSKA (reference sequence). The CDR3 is CSARELAGAGDTQYF. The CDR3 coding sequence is TGCAGTGCTAGAGAATTAGCGGGGGCGGGGGATACGCAGTATTTT.

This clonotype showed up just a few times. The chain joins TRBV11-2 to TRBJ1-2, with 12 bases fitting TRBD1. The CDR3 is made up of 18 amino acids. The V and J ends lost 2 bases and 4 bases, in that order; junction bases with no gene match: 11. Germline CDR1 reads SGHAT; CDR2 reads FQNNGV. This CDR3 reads CASSLLRGQGAKGYGYTF. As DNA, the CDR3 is TGTGCCAGCAGCTTACTTCGGGGACAGGGGGCGAAGGGCTATGGCTACACCTTC.

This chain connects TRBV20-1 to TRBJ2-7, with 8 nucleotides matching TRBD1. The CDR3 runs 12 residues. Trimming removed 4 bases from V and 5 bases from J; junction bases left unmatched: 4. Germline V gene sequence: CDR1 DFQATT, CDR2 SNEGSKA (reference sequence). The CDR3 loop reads CSANGQGDEQYF. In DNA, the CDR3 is TGCAGTGCTAATGGACAGGGTGACGAGCAGTACTTC.